The TCR beta chain under discussion was sequenced for a study of blood T cells in healthy people across ages (dated by TCRdb to between 2015 and 2017). Study-wide context: Template switching captured roughly one uniquely barcoded TCR beta cDNA molecule per two T cells in model experiments. For two donors (one aged 18 to 30 and one aged 80 or older), the study analyzed two additional independent replicas of 1 million unique cDNA reads from the same blood draw. The donors were divided into four age groups: young (average around 16 years), middle-aged (about 41), aged (approximately 59) and long-lived (82). Donors of different ages were randomly distributed across sequencing lanes to avoid experimental bias. Age-related changes in TCR beta repertoire diversity were measured in the study by deep sequencing normalized with unique cDNA molecular identifiers.

This clonotype came up a few times. This clone's antigen is unknown. Nothing much larger sits one base from this clone, and base qualities are not available. The germline V gene gives CDR1 as MDHEN and CDR2 as SYDVKM. V is reduced by 6 bases and J by 7 bases, leaving a spacing of 10 bases between them. The CDR3 contains 11 residues, cysteine and phenylalanine counted. Just the 33-base CDR3 DNA is kept, in frame starting at base 1. Library construction relied on 5' RACE. For sequencing, an Illumina HiSeq 2500 was employed. The second PCR ran for roughly 7 to 12 cycles and used a J-beta primer mix along with a sample-barcoded 5' primer. A template-switch 5' adaptor carrying 12 random nucleotides introduced a unique molecular identifier onto each TCR beta cDNA molecule. Each sample yielded at least 2.5 million CDR3-containing paired-end reads. First-strand cDNA synthesis was performed from all RNA using the Mint cDNA synthesis kit, with priming by a TRBC-specific oligonucleotide. After uracil-DNA glycosylase treatment, a first 18-cycle PCR used universal primers M1SS and BC2_uni_R on all cDNA. In the source study's methods: Each sample was normalized by randomly selecting 1 million high-quality reads, each carrying a distinct molecular identifier. Instead of being binned into consensus sequences, reads with shared molecular identifiers were discarded. CDR3 identification, clonotype clustering and error correction used MiTCR with a Q25 quality threshold and the strictest error-elimination algorithm. Lower-bound total TCR beta diversity was estimated with a nonparametric unseen species model using Euler transformation. TCRdb passed the public sequencing reads through fastp at Q25 and MiXCR, retaining productive beta sequences. Duplicate CDR3 protein sequences are folded into a single record with the most common DNA and genes. TCRdb's processing, not the authors' own work, is the source of the V and J calls. Recorded for this sample are approximately 770,000 distinct CDR3 sequences; 55% to 70% of them occurred a single time. Approximately 23% of the sample goes to the ten largest clones.

General study outcomes and caveats: A strong correlation was found between observed TCR beta diversity and the percentage of naive T cells measured by flow cytometry. Compared with the aged group, the long-lived group had more naive CD4+ T cells, fewer expanded clones and increased TCR diversity, a pattern suggesting age selection. As age increased, observed TCR beta diversity per million T cells dropped in a roughly linear way, and a significant reduction was already evident by age 40. The CMV infection status of donors was not known, potentially confounding age-related changes in expanded clonotypes. Because profiling used bulk unsorted PBMCs, naive and antigen-experienced compartments could not be compared conclusively. Estimates of total diversity from one million sequenced T cells were regarded as lower bounds and underestimates.

Systemically healthy Caucasian individuals from Russia, approximately 39 in total and aged roughly 6 to 100 years, were included as donors. Ten milliliters of peripheral blood were drawn from each donor into EDTA-treated Vacutainer tubes. PBMCs were isolated by Ficoll-Paque density-gradient centrifugation, with at least 7 million obtained per sample. Total RNA, at least 6 micrograms per sample, was extracted from PBMCs with Trizol reagent. Naive CD45RAhigh/CD27high T cell percentages were measured by flow cytometry on a PBMC aliquot from every donor. This clonotype originated in a man aged 30 to 39 in good health. The material sequenced was blood. The chain employs TRBV28 and TRBJ2-7, with no D gene named confidently. The DNA reads TGTGCCAGCAGCCTTCGGATGGAGCAGTACTTC. Its translation reads: CASSLRMEQYF.